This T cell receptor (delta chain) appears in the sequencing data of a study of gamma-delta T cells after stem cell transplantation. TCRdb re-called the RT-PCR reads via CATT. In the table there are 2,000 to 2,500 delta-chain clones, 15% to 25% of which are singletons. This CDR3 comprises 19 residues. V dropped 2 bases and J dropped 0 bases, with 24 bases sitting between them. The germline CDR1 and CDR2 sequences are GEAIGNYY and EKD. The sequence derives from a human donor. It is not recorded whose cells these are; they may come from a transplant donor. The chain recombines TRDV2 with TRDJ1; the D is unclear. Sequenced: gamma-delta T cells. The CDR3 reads CACDSLLSNTNDNTDKLIF. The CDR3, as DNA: TGTGCCTGTGACAGCTTACTGTCAAACACGAACGACAACACCGATAAACTCATCTTT.